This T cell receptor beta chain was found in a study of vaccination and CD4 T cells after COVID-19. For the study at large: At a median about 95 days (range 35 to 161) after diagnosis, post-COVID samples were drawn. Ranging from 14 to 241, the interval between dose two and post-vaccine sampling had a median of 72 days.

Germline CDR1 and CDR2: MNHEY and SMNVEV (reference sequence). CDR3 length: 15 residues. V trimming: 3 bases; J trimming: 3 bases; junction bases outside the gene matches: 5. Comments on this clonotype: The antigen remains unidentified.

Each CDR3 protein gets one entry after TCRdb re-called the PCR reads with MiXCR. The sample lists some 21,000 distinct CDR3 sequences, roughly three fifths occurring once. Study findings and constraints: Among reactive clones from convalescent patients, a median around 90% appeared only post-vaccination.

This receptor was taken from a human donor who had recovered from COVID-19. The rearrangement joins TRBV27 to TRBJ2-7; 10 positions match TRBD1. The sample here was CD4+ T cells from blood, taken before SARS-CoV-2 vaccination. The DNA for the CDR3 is TGTGCCAGCAGTTTGAGGGACAGGGGCCTCTACGAGCAGTACTTC. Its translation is CASSLRDRGLYEQYF.